The rows below give T cell receptor beta chains drawn from one sample of a study of blood T cell repertoires in COVID-19. The repertoire was sequenced with immunoSEQ multiplex PCR; TCRdb's copy has only in-frame clones and lacks some. The profile covers roughly 160,000 clones, with roughly 80% appearing a single time and 3% to 3.5% taken by the ten largest. Sequencing was performed on PBMCs or T cells enriched from blood (not recorded which). These receptors came from a woman aged 60-70 years who had recovered from COVID-19. Each CDR3 is given with its conserved first and last residue. The D gene is left open where the match is weak. The size field is filled for only some rows; it gives once, few, many or a size class.

clone_size,d_call,j_call,v_call,cdr3_aa,cdr3_nt
-,-,TRBJ1-4,TRBV5-5,CASSGVATNEKLFF,TGTGCCAGCAGCGGGGTAGCGACTAATGAAAAACTGTTTTTT
-,TRBD1,TRBJ1-5,TRBV19,CASSIRTGPPHF,TGTGCCAGTAGTATCAGGACAGGCCCACCACATTTT
-,TRBD1,TRBJ1-1,TRBV9,CASSLQAGGGLNTEAFF,TGTGCCAGCAGCTTACAAGCAGGGGGTGGCTTGAACACTGAAGCTTTCTTT
-,TRBD2,TRBJ2-3,TRBV5-1,CASQAGGLTPRDTQYF,TGCGCCAGCCAAGCGGGGGGCCTAACCCCACGAGATACGCAGTATTTT
-,-,TRBJ1-2,TRBV5-8,CASSGSRNYGYTF,TGTGCCAGCAGTGGGAGCCGTAACTATGGCTACACCTTC
-,-,TRBJ2-5,TRBV10-1,CASSGGISETQYF,TGCGCCAGCAGTGGTGGCATATCGGAGACCCAGTACTTC
-,-,TRBJ1-2,TRBV5-6,CASSPQGYGYTF,TGTGCCAGCAGCCCACAGGGCTATGGCTACACCTTC
-,TRBD1,TRBJ1-1,TRBV5-8,CASSFWTGGNTEAFF,TGTGCCAGCAGCTTCTGGACAGGGGGGAACACTGAAGCTTTCTTT
-,-,TRBJ2-7,TRBV4-2,CASSQQQGTTYEQYF,TGTGCCAGCAGCCAACAACAAGGGACAACCTACGAGCAGTACTTC
-,TRBD2,TRBJ2-1,TRBV5-1,CASSSQVGEGEQFF,TGCGCCAGCAGCTCGCAGGTGGGGGAGGGTGAGCAGTTCTTC
-,TRBD1,TRBJ2-6,TRBV19,CASRNPGQVVAGANVLTF,TGTGCCAGTAGAAACCCGGGACAGGTTGTGGCCGGGGCCAACGTCCTGACTTTC
few,TRBD1,TRBJ2-7,TRBV7-9,CASSRPQGVNLGQYF,TGTGCCAGCAGCCGACCACAGGGGGTAAACTTAGGGCAGTACTTC
-,-,TRBJ2-3,TRBV18,CASSPGTFTDTQYF,TGTGCCAGCTCACCTGGGACTTTTACAGATACGCAGTATTTT
-,TRBD2,TRBJ2-1,TRBV9,CASSVGASGGAWNEQFF,TGTGCCAGCAGCGTAGGTGCTAGCGGGGGGGCCTGGAATGAGCAGTTCTTC
-,-,TRBJ2-4,TRBV7-2,CASSLSPGVGNIQYF,TGTGCCAGCAGCTTAAGTCCGGGGGTGGGGAACATTCAGTACTTC
-,-,TRBJ2-3,TRBV5-1,CASSLVPGGPTDTQYF,TGCGCCAGCAGCTTGGTTCCAGGGGGGCCCACAGATACGCAGTATTTT
-,-,TRBJ2-3,TRBV12-3/TRBV12-4,CASSRQTNTQYF,TGTGCCAGCAGCCGGCAGACTAATACGCAGTATTTT
-,TRBD2,TRBJ2-2,TRBV9,CASSVSYSGGIGELFF,TGTGCCAGCAGCGTATCTTACAGCGGGGGAATCGGGGAGCTGTTTTTT
-,-,TRBJ2-3,TRBV4-1,CASSQVDMGLITDTQYF,TGCGCCAGCAGCCAAGTGGATATGGGCCTAATAACAGATACGCAGTATTTT
few,TRBD2,TRBJ2-1,TRBV30,CAWSEYSGGSNEQFF,TGTGCCTGGAGTGAATATAGCGGGGGTTCCAATGAGCAGTTCTTC
-,TRBD1,TRBJ1-4,TRBV28,CASSVTGLNEKLFF,TGTGCCAGCAGTGTGACAGGGCTTAATGAAAAACTGTTTTTT
-,-,TRBJ1-2,TRBV21-1,CASGPNRRYTF,TGTGCCAGCGGTCCCAACAGACGCTACACCTTC
-,-,TRBJ1-2,TRBV7-9,CASSLALIGKGYTF,TGTGCCAGCAGCTTAGCTCTCATCGGGAAAGGCTACACCTTC
once,-,TRBJ1-1,TRBV7-8,CASSSVPTVNTEAFF,TGTGCCAGCAGCTCCGTACCCACAGTGAACACTGAAGCTTTCTTT
-,-,TRBJ1-2,TRBV18,CASSPGQGTSYGYTF,TGTGCCAGCTCACCTGGGCAGGGAACTTCCTATGGCTACACCTTC
-,-,TRBJ2-7,TRBV25-1,CASSLTGSSYEQYF,TGTGCCAGCAGTCTGACGGGATCCTCCTACGAGCAGTACTTC
-,-,TRBJ2-3,TRBV10-1,CASSVTDTQYF,TGCGCCAGCAGCGTCACAGATACGCAGTATTTT
-,TRBD1,TRBJ1-3,TRBV30,CAWSELQGAGDYTIYF,TGTGCCTGGAGTGAATTACAGGGGGCAGGGGACTACACCATATATTTT
-,-,TRBJ1-5,TRBV6-1,CASSDGQISNQPQHF,TGTGCCAGCAGTGATGGGCAGATCAGCAATCAGCCCCAGCATTTT
once,TRBD1,TRBJ2-5,TRBV19,CASSIMGQGPEETQYF,TGTGCCAGTAGTATTATGGGACAGGGCCCTGAAGAGACCCAGTACTTC
-,-,TRBJ1-1,TRBV2,CASSEPEGATEAFF,TGTGCCAGCAGTGAGCCGGAGGGCGCCACTGAAGCTTTCTTT
-,-,TRBJ2-2,TRBV7-8,CASSHRTGNTGELFF,TGTGCCAGCAGCCATAGGACTGGAAACACCGGGGAGCTGTTTTTT
once,TRBD2,TRBJ2-1,TRBV24-1,CATSDTGGAGNEQFF,TGTGCCACCAGTGATACGGGGGGGGCCGGCAATGAGCAGTTCTTC
-,TRBD1,TRBJ1-1,TRBV2,CASRIRGLYTEAFF,TGTGCCAGCAGAATCAGGGGGCTGTACACTGAAGCTTTCTTT
-,TRBD1,TRBJ1-2,TRBV19,CATRDREANYGYTF,TGTGCCACCCGGGACAGGGAAGCTAACTATGGCTACACCTTC
-,-,TRBJ1-1,TRBV6-5,CASRLRDGLKTEAFF,TGTGCCAGCAGGCTCCGGGATGGATTAAAAACTGAAGCTTTCTTT
-,TRBD2,TRBJ2-1,TRBV5-1,CASSLVSGGANEQFF,TGCGCCAGCAGCTTGGTTAGCGGGGGGGCCAATGAGCAGTTCTTC
-,TRBD1,TRBJ1-1,TRBV7-9,CASRLRTGEVKAFF,TGTGCCAGCAGACTTCGGACAGGGGAGGTAAAAGCTTTCTTT
-,TRBD1,TRBJ2-2,TRBV14,CASRLTGANTGELFF,TGTGCCAGCAGGCTAACAGGGGCGAACACCGGGGAGCTGTTTTTT
-,-,TRBJ1-2,TRBV19,CASSMGRGPYGYTF,TGTGCCAGTAGTATGGGGCGGGGCCCCTATGGCTACACCTTC
many,TRBD2,TRBJ2-7,TRBV3-1/TRBV3-2,CASSQPAGASYEQYF,TGTGCCAGCAGCCAGCCAGCGGGGGCCTCCTACGAGCAGTACTTC
-,TRBD1,TRBJ1-2,TRBV4-1,CASRLRDRGQWDYGYTF,TGCGCCAGCAGGCTAAGGGACAGGGGGCAGTGGGACTATGGCTACACCTTC
-,TRBD2,TRBJ2-1,TRBV9,CASSVGSGGNNEQFF,TGTGCCAGCAGCGTAGGAAGCGGGGGCAACAATGAGCAGTTCTTC
-,-,TRBJ1-2,TRBV29-1,CSVEVGDDYGYTF,TGCAGCGTTGAGGTTGGAGATGACTATGGCTACACCTTC
-,TRBD2,TRBJ2-7,TRBV6-5,CASSYGQGGTYEQYF,TGTGCCAGCAGTTACGGGCAGGGAGGGACCTACGAGCAGTACTTC
many,TRBD2,TRBJ2-1,TRBV13,CASSLGAGPWNEQFF,TGTGCCAGCAGCTTAGGAGCGGGGCCTTGGAATGAGCAGTTCTTC
-,-,TRBJ2-1,TRBV6-5,CASSQGSPVYNEQFF,TGTGCCAGCAGTCAGGGTTCCCCGGTCTACAATGAGCAGTTCTTC
-,-,TRBJ2-3,TRBV24-1,CATSDRSGALTDTQYF,TGTGCCACCAGTGATCGATCGGGAGCGCTCACAGATACGCAGTATTTT
-,-,TRBJ2-6,TRBV15,CATTSSPSGANVLTF,TGTGCCACCACCTCGTCCCCCTCTGGGGCCAACGTCCTGACTTTC
-,TRBD1,TRBJ1-1,TRBV6-2/TRBV6-3,CASSGTVVSGHTEAFF,TGTGCCAGCAGTGGGACAGTTGTTTCTGGGCACACTGAAGCTTTCTTT
-,TRBD2,TRBJ2-5,TRBV5-1,CASSFLPQTSGGAKETQYF,TGCGCCAGCAGCTTCCTACCCCAGACTAGCGGGGGGGCGAAAGAGACCCAGTACTTC
once,TRBD1,TRBJ2-7,TRBV29-1,CSARDRDSYEQYF,TGCAGCGCCCGGGACAGGGACTCCTACGAGCAGTACTTC
few,TRBD1,TRBJ1-1,TRBV18,CASSLWTGRTEAFF,TGTGCCAGCTCACTCTGGACAGGGAGAACTGAAGCTTTCTTT
-,TRBD1,TRBJ2-3,TRBV4-1,CASSHFLGTAQDADTQYF,TGCGCCAGCAGCCACTTCCTAGGGACAGCTCAAGACGCAGATACGCAGTATTTT
-,-,TRBJ1-5,TRBV30,CAWSAGLSQPQHF,TGTGCCTGGAGCGCAGGGCTTAGTCAGCCCCAGCATTTT
-,TRBD2,TRBJ2-5,TRBV29-1,CSGERGGPQETQYF,TGCAGCGGGGAGCGGGGGGGCCCCCAGGAGACCCAGTACTTC
once,-,TRBJ1-1,TRBV13,CASSLALEAFF,TGTGCCAGCAGCTTAGCATTGGAAGCTTTCTTT
-,TRBD2,TRBJ2-7,TRBV5-4,CASSRGTSGAYEQYF,TGTGCCAGCAGCCGGGGGACTAGCGGAGCCTACGAGCAGTACTTC
-,-,TRBJ2-7,TRBV27,CASSLSGDHEQYF,TGTGCCAGCAGTTTATCAGGGGATCACGAGCAGTACTTC
-,TRBD2,TRBJ2-3,TRBV5-1,CASSLAGGTDTQYF,TGCGCCAGCAGTCTAGCGGGGGGCACAGATACGCAGTATTTT